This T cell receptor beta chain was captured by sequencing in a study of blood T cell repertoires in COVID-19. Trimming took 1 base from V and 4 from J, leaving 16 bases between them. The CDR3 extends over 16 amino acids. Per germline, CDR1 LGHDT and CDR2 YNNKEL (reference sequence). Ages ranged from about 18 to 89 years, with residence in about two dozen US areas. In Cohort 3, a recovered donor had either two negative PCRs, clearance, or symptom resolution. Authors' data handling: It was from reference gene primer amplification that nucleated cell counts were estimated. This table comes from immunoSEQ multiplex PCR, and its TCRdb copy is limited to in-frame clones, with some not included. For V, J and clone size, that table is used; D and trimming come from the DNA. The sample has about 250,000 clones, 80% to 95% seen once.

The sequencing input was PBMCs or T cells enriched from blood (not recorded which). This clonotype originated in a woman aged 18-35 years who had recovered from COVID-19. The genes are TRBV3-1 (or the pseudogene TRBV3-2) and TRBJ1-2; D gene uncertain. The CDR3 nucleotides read TGTGCCAGCAGCCAAGCATGGCAGCGAAGGCTCTATGGCTACACCTTC. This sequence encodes CASSQAWQRRLYGYTF.